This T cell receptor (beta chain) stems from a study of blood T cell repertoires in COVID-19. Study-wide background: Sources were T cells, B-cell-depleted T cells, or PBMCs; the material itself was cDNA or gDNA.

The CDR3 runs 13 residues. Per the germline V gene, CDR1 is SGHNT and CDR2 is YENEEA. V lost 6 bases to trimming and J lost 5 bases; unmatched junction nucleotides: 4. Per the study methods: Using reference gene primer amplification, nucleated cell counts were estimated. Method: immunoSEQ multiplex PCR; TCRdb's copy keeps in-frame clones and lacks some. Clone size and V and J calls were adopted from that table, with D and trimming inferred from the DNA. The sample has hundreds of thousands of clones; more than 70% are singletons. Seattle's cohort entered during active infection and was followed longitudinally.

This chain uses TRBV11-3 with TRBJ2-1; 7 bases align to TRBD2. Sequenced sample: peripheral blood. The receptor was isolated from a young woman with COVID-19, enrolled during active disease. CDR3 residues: CASRWAGDNEQFF. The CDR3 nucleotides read TGTGCCAGCAGATGGGCGGGGGACAATGAGCAGTTCTTC. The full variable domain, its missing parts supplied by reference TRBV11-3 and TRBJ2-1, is EAGVVQSPRYKIIEKKQPVAFWCNPISGHNTLYWYLQNLGQGPELLIRYENEEAVDDSQLPKDRFSAERLKGVDSTLKIQPAELGDSAVYLCASRWAGDNEQFFGPGTRLTVL.